A single sample gave rise to the 29 T cell receptor beta chains below, sequenced in a study of shared clonotypes between healthy human individuals. The method was immunoSEQ multiplex PCR; TCRdb's version includes in-frame clones alone and lacks a portion of them. The profile shows more than 500,000 clones, about 96% of them singletons. The sequenced sample consisted of naive CD4+ T cells sorted from blood. The subset here: CD45RA+ positively selected. The source is a woman aged 25-40 years in good health.

Worth noting for this clone: Other DNA variants within this sample encode the same CDR3. The chain has TRBV4-2 and TRBJ2-3, with a weak D call TRBD2 (6 bases). This CDR3 contains 14 residues. The ends were cut back, 3 bases at V and 0 bases at J, with 7 bases in the middle. Germline loops: CDR1 LGHNA, CDR2 YNFKEQ. The DNA for the CDR3 is TGTGCCAGCAGCCAGGGGGGAAGCACAGATACGCAGTATTTT. This codes for CASSQGGSTDTQYF.

The rearrangement joins TRBV4-1 to TRBJ2-7, with D unclear. Between the trimmed V and J ends, which lost 1 base and 2 bases, there was a span of 15 bases. Germline V gene sequence: CDR1 MGHRA, CDR2 YSYEKL. This CDR3 region has 16 residues. CDR3 DNA sequence: TGCGCCAGCAGCCAAGTACGGTGGGCAGCTGCCTACGAGCAGTACTTC. Translating it yields CASSQVRWAAAYEQYF.

This chain joins TRBV4-1 and TRBJ1-5; D gene unclear. Trimming removed 0 bases from V and 2 bases from J, with 8 bases in between. Germline V CDR1 and CDR2: MGHRA, YSYEKL. The CDR3 consists of 15 residues. Here the CDR3 reads CASSQEWQGNQPQHF. CDR3 coding DNA: TGCGCCAGCAGCCAAGAATGGCAGGGCAATCAGCCCCAGCATTTT.

The J gene is TRBJ2-5, the V gene TRBV27, with TRBD2 matching over 10 bases. The J call may be faulty, since TRBJ2-7 better matches the DNA end. Germline assignment: CDR1 MNHEY and CDR2 SMNVEV (reference sequence). The CDR3 spans 13 residues. CDR3 sequence reads: CASRSGRGYEQYF. The CDR3 DNA sequence: TGTGCCAGCAGGAGCGGGAGGGGGTACGAGCAGTACTTC.

This clone was seen just once. The V gene is TRBV5-4, the J gene TRBJ2-3, with D unresolved. Germline V gene sequence: CDR1 SGHNT, CDR2 YYREEE (reference sequence). This CDR3 is 13 amino acids long. V dropped 0 bases and J dropped 5 bases, with 7 bases sitting between them. CDR3 region: CASSLGLLDTQYF. Written as DNA, the CDR3 is TGTGCCAGCAGCTTGGGACTTTTAGATACGCAGTATTTT. Using reference TRBV5-4 and TRBJ2-3 for the parts outside the CDR3, the full variable domain is ETGVTQSPTHLIKTRGQQVTLRCSSQSGHNTVSWYQQALGQGPQFIFQYYREEENGRGNFPPRFSGLQFPNYSSELNVNALELDDSALYLCASSLGLLDTQYFGPGTRLTVL.

V and J are TRBV30 and TRBJ1-3; no clear D gene. CDR1 GTSNPN and CDR2 SVGIG come from the germline V gene (reference sequence). This CDR3 contains 13 residues. Trimming took 5 bases from V and 3 from J, leaving 11 bases between them. CDR3 loop: CAWQQKGGNTIYF. The CDR3 DNA reads TGTGCCTGGCAACAAAAAGGTGGAAACACCATATATTTT.

The genes are TRBV9 and TRBJ2-2, with D tentatively TRBD1 (6 bases). The CDR3 loop spans 16 amino acids. CDR1 and CDR2 (germline): SGDLS, YYNGEE. Trimming cost V 3 bases and J 0 bases, with 12 bases left between them. CDR3 in DNA: TGTGCCAGCAGCGCCTCAGGGGTCACGAACACCGGGGAGCTGTTTTTT. It codes for CASSASGVTNTGELFF. The variable domain in full, with the rest retrieved from reference TRBV9 and TRBJ2-2, is DSGVTQTPKHLITATGQRVTLRCSPRSGDLSVYWYQQSLDQGLQFLIQYYNGEERAKGNILERFSAQQFPDLHSELNLSSLELGDSALYFCASSASGVTNTGELFFGEGSRLTVL.

The V and J genes are TRBV7-9 and TRBJ1-3; no definite D call. The CDR3 runs to 13 residues. The V and J ends lost 4 bases and 3 bases respectively, with 7 bases between them. Germline CDR1 is SEHNR and CDR2 is FQNEAQ (reference sequence). CDR3 DNA: TGTGCCAGCAGCTCCGCCGGTGGAAACACCATATATTTT. Protein: CASSSAGGNTIYF.

The gene calls are TRBV15 and TRBJ2-3, with D uncertain. The CDR3 length is 15 residues. The V and J ends lost 1 base and 3 bases respectively, with 11 bases between them. Germline V CDR1 and CDR2: LNHNV, YYDKDF (reference sequence). CDR3: CATSRVSDGTDTQYF. Written as DNA, the CDR3 is TGTGCCACCAGCAGAGTGTCGGATGGGACAGATACGCAGTATTTT. The full variable domain, in which reference TRBV15 and TRBJ2-3 provide the parts outside the CDR3, is DAMVIQNPRYQVTQFGKPVTLSCSQTLNHNVMYWYQQKSSQAPKLLFHYYDKDFNNEADTPDNFQSRRPNTSFCFLDIRSPGLGDTAMYLCATSRVSDGTDTQYFGPGTRLTVL.

V is TRBV28 and J is TRBJ1-5; TRBD1 matches 7 bases. Unmatched junction bases numbered 9, after V lost 7 bases and J lost 6 bases. Germline assignment: CDR1 MDHEN and CDR2 SYDVKM. This CDR3 has 14 residues. CDR3 loop: CASIKGGRIQPQHF. Written as DNA, the CDR3 is TGTGCCAGCATCAAAGGGGGCAGGATTCAGCCCCAGCATTTT.

The rearrangement links TRBV6-5 to TRBJ1-1, with 8 bases lining up with TRBD1. The germline V gene encodes CDR1 MNHEY and CDR2 SVGAGI. The CDR3 runs to 15 residues. The J segment lost 6 bases and the V segment lost 5 bases, leaving 11 bases of the junction unmatched. CDR3 loop: CASSRTGQGSAEAFF. CDR3 nucleotides: TGTGCCAGCAGTCGAACAGGACAGGGTTCCGCTGAAGCTTTCTTT.

This chain joins TRBV23-1 and TRBJ2-6, with D possibly matching TRBD1 (5 bases). Being an ORF, TRBV23-1 has a function that is uncertain. Deletions cut 2 bases from V and 0 bases from J, with 11 bases between. The CDR3 has 17 amino acids. The CDR3 is CASSQQDSSSGANVLTF. Here the CDR3 DNA reads TGCGCCAGCAGTCAACAAGACAGCTCCTCTGGGGCCAACGTCCTGACTTTC.

This clone was seen only a few times. The chain links TRBV4-1 to TRBJ1-4; tentative D call: TRBD1 (5 bases). From germline, CDR1 is MGHRA and CDR2 YSYEKL. The CDR3 loop spans 13 amino acids. Deletions cut 7 bases from V and 15 bases from J, with 21 bases between. As DNA, the CDR3 is TGCGCCAGCACCGACCCCGCGGTGGGGGGATTGTTTTTT. Translated, it gives CASTDPAVGGLFF.

The sample holds one count of this clone. V is TRBV11-2 and J is TRBJ2-5; TRBD2 matches 16 bases. Germline loops: CDR1 SGHAT, CDR2 FQNNGV. This CDR3 is built from 17 residues. J was trimmed by 5 bases and V by 4 bases; bases with no gene match: 7. CDR3 sequence: CASSSGTSGRARETQYF. CDR3 sequence (DNA): TGTGCCAGCAGCTCCGGGACTAGCGGGAGGGCCCGGGAGACCCAGTACTTC.

The V gene is TRBV28, the J gene TRBJ1-2; D is uncertain. Trimming left V 7 bases short and J 0 bases short, with 6 bases between. The CDR3 spans 12 residues. CDR1 is MDHEN and CDR2 is SYDVKM in the germline V gene. The CDR3: CASKPPNYGYTF. The CDR3 DNA reads as TGTGCCAGCAAACCCCCTAACTATGGCTACACCTTC.

This rearrangement joins TRBV27 to TRBJ2-5; D is ambiguous. The germline CDR1 and CDR2 sequences are MNHEY and SMNVEV (reference sequence). The CDR3 totals 13 residues. V was trimmed by 6 bases and J by 2 bases, leaving 10 bases between them. CDR3 sequence (DNA): TGTGCCAGCAGCACATACGGACAAGAGACCCAGTACTTC. It is translated as CASSTYGQETQYF.

This clone occurred once. J is TRBJ1-5 and V is TRBV6-5; 8 bases are shared with TRBD1. This CDR3 has 14 residues. CDR1 and CDR2 from the germline V gene are MNHEY and SVGAGI. The V segment lost 6 bases and the J segment 12 bases; nucleotides outside the gene matches: 13. CDR3 protein: CASRPDREESLQHF. Written as DNA, the CDR3 is TGTGCCAGCAGACCGGACAGGGAGGAGTCGCTCCAGCATTTT.

The rearrangement joins TRBV27 to TRBJ1-5, with unresolved D. Germline CDR1 is MNHEY and CDR2 is SMNVEV (reference sequence). V was cut by 6 bases and J by 3 bases, with 9 bases left in between. The CDR3 totals 13 residues. CDR3 region: CASSPLNNQPQHF. CDR3 in DNA: TGTGCCAGCAGCCCATTAAACAATCAGCCCCAGCATTTT.

The chain joins TRBV7-3 to TRBJ2-3, with 15 bases that match TRBD2. CDR1 and CDR2 from the germline V gene are SGHTA and FQGTGA. The CDR3 totals 17 residues. V was clipped by 5 bases and J by 4 bases; unmatched bases: 7. The CDR3, as DNA: TGTGCCAGCAGCCCGGGACTAGCGGGAGGAGGAGCAGATACGCAGTATTTT. It specifies CASSPGLAGGGADTQYF. The variable domain in full, with the rest retrieved from reference TRBV7-3 and TRBJ2-3, is GAGVSQTPSNKVTEKGKYVELRCDPISGHTALYWYRQSLGQGPEFLIYFQGTGAADDSGLPNDRFFAVRPEGSVSTLKIQRTERGDSAVYLCASSPGLAGGGADTQYFGPGTRLTVL.

In this sample, this clone turned up once. This chain joins TRBV18 and TRBJ2-7, with a weak D call TRBD1 (5 bases). CDR1 and CDR2 (germline): KGHSH, LQKENI. The CDR3 length is 15 residues. With 0 bases removed from V and 2 bases from J, the gap between germline ends came to 11 bases. CDR3 region: CASSPPGQNAYEQYF. The CDR3 DNA sequence: TGTGCCAGCTCACCACCGGGGCAGAACGCCTACGAGCAGTACTTC. The full variable domain, rest sourced from reference TRBV18 and TRBJ2-7, is NAGVMQNPRHLVRRRGQEARLRCSPMKGHSHVYWYRQLPEEGLKFMVYLQKENIIDESGMPKERFSAEFPKEGPSILRIQQVVRGDSAAYFCASSPPGQNAYEQYFGPGTRLTVT.

The V and J genes are TRBV5-1 and TRBJ2-1, with TRBD1 identical over 7 bases. V dropped 2 bases and J dropped 4; count of bases not matched to a gene: 9. CDR3 length: 16 amino acids. Germline values: CDR1 SGHRS, CDR2 YFSETQ. CDR3 loop: CASSFNRGTYYNEQFF. Written as DNA, the CDR3 is TGCGCCAGCAGCTTCAACAGGGGCACCTATTACAATGAGCAGTTCTTC.

The chain recombines TRBV6-1 with TRBJ1-2; 7 bases line up with TRBD1. The CDR3 is made up of 13 amino acids. Germline CDR1 reads MNHNS; CDR2 reads SASEGT. V gave up 5 bases and J gave up 3 bases; unmatched junction bases: 3. CDR3 coding DNA: TGTGCCAGCAGTTCCGGGACAGACTATGGCTACACCTTC. It codes for CASSSGTDYGYTF.

Points on this clone: Other DNA sequences in the sample encode the same CDR3. The rearrangement uses TRBV18 and TRBJ2-5, with TRBD1 as a possible D gene (5 bases). The CDR3 is 12 residues long. Trimming pared 2 bases from V and 5 bases from J, leaving 6 bases between. Germline lookup yields CDR1 KGHSH and CDR2 LQKENI. The CDR3 reads CASSPDSETQYF. The CDR3 DNA reads as TGTGCCAGCTCACCAGACAGTGAGACCCAGTACTTC.

The chain couples TRBV14 to TRBJ2-3, with 10 bases matching TRBD2. The germline gives CDR1 SGHDN, CDR2 FVKESK. V shed 0 bases and J 0 bases; nucleotides not matched to a gene: 15. This CDR3 is 21 amino acids long. The CDR3 region has the DNA TGTGCCAGCAGCCAAGATTACAGGTCCCTTCTAGCGGGAGTAAGCACAGATACGCAGTATTTT. Protein product: CASSQDYRSLLAGVSTDTQYF.

The V gene is TRBV28, the J gene TRBJ2-6, with no clear D. The CDR3 has 13 residues. Germline-derived CDR1 and CDR2 are MDHEN and SYDVKM. V shed 6 bases and J shed 4 bases, with 7 bases lying between them. In DNA form, the CDR3 reads TGTGCCAGCAGGCTTTTAGGGGCCAACGTCCTGACTTTC. Protein: CASRLLGANVLTF. Variable domain in full (rest from reference TRBV28 and TRBJ2-6): DVKVTQSSRYLVKRTGEKVFLECVQDMDHENMFWYRQDPGLGLRLIYFSYDVKMKEKGDIPEGYSVSREKKERFSLILESASTNQTSMYLCASRLLGANVLTFGAGSRLTVL.

The V and J genes are TRBV13 and TRBJ1-2, with D possibly TRBD1 on 5 matching bases. The CDR3 extends over 16 amino acids. Trimming stripped 1 base from V and 7 bases from J, with 19 bases between. The germline CDR1 and CDR2 sequences are PRHDT and FYEKMQ (reference sequence). CDR3 nucleotides: TGTGCCAGCAGCTTAGCCCTAGGGCCAACAGGATTTGGCTACACCTTC. It yields the protein CASSLALGPTGFGYTF.

The V gene is TRBV28, the J gene TRBJ1-2; tentatively, D is TRBD1 (5 bases). Germline V gene data show CDR1 as MDHEN and CDR2 as SYDVKM. The CDR3 loop spans 13 amino acids. Trimming stripped 4 bases from V and 8 bases from J, with 14 bases between. The CDR3 protein is CASSSVGRWGYTF. The CDR3, as DNA: TGTGCCAGCAGTTCTGTGGGGCGGTGGGGCTACACCTTC.

The rearrangement links TRBV19 to TRBJ2-3; 13 bases match TRBD2. Trimming at V came to 5 bases and at J to 4 bases, leaving 15 bases not matched to a gene. Germline-derived CDR1 and CDR2 are LNHDA and SQIVND (reference sequence). The CDR3 covers 19 residues. The CDR3 here is CASSSRTSGSVGSSDTQYF. CDR3 DNA sequence: TGTGCCAGTAGTTCACGGACTAGCGGGAGTGTCGGATCGTCAGATACGCAGTATTTT. The complete variable domain, with remaining parts taken from reference TRBV19 and TRBJ2-3, reads DGGITQSPKYLFRKEGQNVTLSCEQNLNHDAMYWYRQDPGQGLRLIYYSQIVNDFQKGDIAEGYSVSREKKESFPLTVTSAQKNPTAFYLCASSSRTSGSVGSSDTQYFGPGTRLTVL.

The chain has TRBV14 and TRBJ2-7; 8 nucleotides line up with TRBD1. The CDR3 has 13 residues. The germline gives CDR1 SGHDN, CDR2 FVKESK. V was clipped by 4 bases and J by 4 bases; unmatched bases: 3. In DNA, the CDR3 is TGTGCCAGCAGCCGGACAGGGAATTACGAGCAGTACTTC. Residues: CASSRTGNYEQYF.